This T cell receptor (beta chain) was obtained from a study of cytomegalovirus exposure and HLA in healthy donors. The study, taken as a whole, reports: Earlier findings revealed that most TCR beta V segments proved productive either about 87% or about 30% of the time.

About this clone: Antigen: not known.

Primers included in the PCR were 60 Vbeta and 13 Jbeta primers. Clones were read by immunoSEQ multiplex PCR, and TCRdb kept only the in-frame ones, dropping some. This sample has roughly 80,000 clones, with more than 80% found just once. Germline values: CDR1 MDHEN, CDR2 SYDVKM. This CDR3 has 17 residues. The V and J ends lost 5 bases and 4 bases respectively, with 23 bases between them. The rearrangement joins TRBV28 to TRBJ1-2, with D possibly matching TRBD1 (6 bases). The receptor's source is a woman under 40 in good health and CMV-seronegative. Sequencing used PBMCs. CDR3 DNA: TGTGCCAGCAGTCGCAGCGGGACAATCTTAAAGGGCTATGGCTACACCTTC. Protein: CASSRSGTILKGYGYTF.